The present T cell receptor beta chain was sequenced within a study of T cell responses to AZD1222 COVID-19 vaccine. Study details: Combined were second doses at about 4 or about 12 weeks. Broader study findings: The study identified only a handful of AZD1222 recipients as seropositive at baseline. Clonal diversity may have been underestimated in mostly white British donors.

About this clone itself: The antigen is undetermined.

The length of the CDR3 is 17 residues. The ends were cut back, 3 bases at V and 6 bases at J, with 21 bases in the middle. CDR1 and CDR2 from the germline V gene are LGHDT and YNNKEL (reference sequence). Here immunoSEQ multiplex PCR was the method, and the copy in TCRdb shows in-frame clones only, minus some. This table holds 60,000 to 65,000 clones, roughly 70% found once. This specimen was peripheral blood, taken on day 0 of AZD1222 vaccination. The TCR originated in an adult in good health. The V and J genes are TRBV3-1 (or the pseudogene TRBV3-2) and TRBJ2-1; possibly TRBD1 or TRBD2 for D (5 bases each). The CDR3 DNA sequence: TGTGCCAGCAGCCACCGCCGCTCGGGACCCCTTACCAATGAGCAGTTCTTC. Protein sequence: CASSHRRSGPLTNEQFF.